The next 22 T cell receptor beta chains were all read from a single sample in a study of blood T cell repertoires in COVID-19. Clones were read by immunoSEQ multiplex PCR, and TCRdb kept only the in-frame ones, dropping some. The table records more than 90,000 clones, 84% of them present only once. Sequences were obtained from peripheral blood. All receptors derive from a human donor in a cohort sampled during active COVID-19.

This clone was seen a few times. The gene calls are TRBV5-6 and TRBJ1-5, with 7 nucleotides matching TRBD1. CDR3 size: 18 residues. CDR1 SGHDT and CDR2 YYEEEE come from the germline V gene. With 4 bases clipped from V and 4 bases from J, the junction kept 17 bases outside the gene matches. CDR3 in amino acids: CASSARQGSGTLNQPQHF. CDR3 coding DNA: TGTGCCAGCAGCGCCCGACAGGGTAGCGGGACATTAAATCAGCCCCAGCATTTT.

The J gene is TRBJ2-2, the V gene TRBV3-1 (or the pseudogene TRBV3-2); D gene uncertain. This CDR3 has 12 amino acids. Trimming took off 6 bases at V and 4 bases at J, with 6 bases between the two ends. Germline CDR1 reads LGHDT; CDR2 reads YNNKEL (reference sequence). CDR3 coding DNA: TGTGCCAGCAGTAAATTCACCGGGGAGCTGTTTTTT. Protein sequence: CASSKFTGELFF.

The chain has TRBV15 and TRBJ2-7, with D possibly matching TRBD1 (6 bases). The CDR3 consists of 15 residues. Germline V gene data show CDR1 as LNHNV and CDR2 as YYDKDF (reference sequence). V gave up 6 bases and J gave up 2 bases, with 17 bases separating them. In DNA, the CDR3 is TGTGCCACCAGTGACCTCGGGACATTTCCCTACGAGCAGTACTTC. Its translation is CATSDLGTFPYEQYF.

The chain uses TRBV7-6 and TRBJ2-3, with TRBD1 matching 7 bases. Germline V gives CDR1 SGHVS, CDR2 FNYEAQ. This CDR3 has 15 amino acids. Trimming removed 1 base from V and 2 bases from J; junction bases left unmatched: 3. CDR3 region: CASSLGTGFTDTQYF. The CDR3 nucleotides read TGTGCCAGCAGCTTAGGGACAGGCTTCACAGATACGCAGTATTTT.

The rearrangement links TRBV28 to TRBJ2-3; 12 bases align to TRBD2. Germline V lookup: CDR1 MDHEN, CDR2 SYDVKM. The ends lost 4 bases at V and 1 base at J; junction bases unmatched: 9. The CDR3 contains 18 residues. The DNA of the CDR3 is TGTGCCAGCAGTTATCCTAGCGGGAGGGCTAGGGGCACAGATACGCAGTATTTT. Encoded protein: CASSYPSGRARGTDTQYF.

The chain joins TRBV9 to TRBJ2-5; D is possibly TRBD1 (6 bases). CDR1 is SGDLS and CDR2 is YYNGEE in the germline V gene. The CDR3 totals 16 residues. Trimming left V 3 bases short and J 1 base short, with 16 bases between. CDR3 nucleotide sequence: TGTGCCAGCAGCGGGGGACACTCAGGTCCCCAAGAGACCCAGTACTTC. It translates to CASSGGHSGPQETQYF.

The chain uses TRBV7-2 and TRBJ1-6; maybe TRBD1 (5 bases). The V end lost 6 bases, the J end lost 7 bases, and 10 bases lay between the germline ends. The CDR3 contains 13 residues. Germline CDR1 reads SGHTA; CDR2 reads FQGNSA. CDR3 region: CASRMGGNSPLHF. In DNA form, the CDR3 reads TGTGCCAGCAGGATGGGGGGAAATTCACCCCTCCACTTT. Combining the CDR3 with reference TRBV7-2 and TRBJ1-6 gives the whole variable domain GAGVSQSPSNKVTEKGKDVELRCDPISGHTALYWYRQSLGQGLEFLIYFQGNSAPDKSGLPSDRFSAERTGGSVSTLTIQRTQQEDSAVYLCASRMGGNSPLHFGNGTRLTVT.

The CDR3 coding sequence is TGTGCCAGCAGCCAAGTGTCTAGTCCCTCCTACGAGCAGTACTTC. This translates into CASSQVSSPSYEQYF. The gene calls are TRBV3-1 (or the pseudogene TRBV3-2) and TRBJ2-7, with no clear D. V lost 1 base to trimming and J lost 0 bases, with 10 bases between them. Germline V lookup: CDR1 LGHDT, CDR2 YNNKEL (reference sequence). This CDR3 contains 15 residues.

V and J are TRBV7-8 and TRBJ1-1; D perhaps matches TRBD1 (6 bases). The CDR3 contains 14 residues. The V end lost 1 base, the J end lost 3 bases, and 9 bases lay between the germline ends. Germline CDR1 reads SGHVS; CDR2 reads FQNEAQ. The CDR3 spells CASSLGTVDTEAFF. Here the CDR3 DNA reads TGTGCCAGCAGCTTAGGGACAGTGGACACTGAAGCTTTCTTT.

The chain uses TRBV7-2 and TRBJ1-4; 8 bases agree with TRBD1. V lost 5 bases to trimming and J lost 5 bases; unmatched junction nucleotides: 7. From germline, CDR1 is SGHTA and CDR2 FQGNSA. The CDR3 runs 15 residues. CDR3 protein: CASSPQTGENEKLFF. CDR3 in DNA: TGTGCCAGCAGCCCGCAGACAGGGGAAAATGAAAAACTGTTTTTT.

The gene calls are TRBV19 and TRBJ1-2; 7 bases are shared with TRBD1. V lost 6 bases to trimming and J lost 8 bases; unmatched junction nucleotides: 9. Germline values: CDR1 LNHDA, CDR2 SQIVND (reference sequence). CDR3 length: 13 amino acids. CDR3 residues: CASSRTGTDGYTF. The CDR3 bases are TGTGCCAGTAGCCGAACCGGGACAGACGGCTACACCTTC. Drawing the rest from reference TRBV19 and TRBJ1-2, the complete variable domain is DGGITQSPKYLFRKEGQNVTLSCEQNLNHDAMYWYRQDPGQGLRLIYYSQIVNDFQKGDIAEGYSVSREKKESFPLTVTSAQKNPTAFYLCASSRTGTDGYTFGSGTRLTVV.

The chain employs TRBV6-5 and TRBJ1-4; 7 nucleotides match TRBD1. Germline trimming cut 4 bases from V and 3 bases from J; bases unmatched to any gene: 5. The V gene's germline CDR1 is MNHEY and CDR2 SVGAGI. The CDR3 covers 15 residues. The CDR3 DNA follows: TGTGCCAGCAGTTCTCCCGGGACAGCTAATGAAAAACTGTTTTTT. As protein: CASSSPGTANEKLFF.

The genes are TRBV7-2 and TRBJ2-2, with D uncertain. The CDR3 runs to 13 residues. With 3 bases removed from V and 2 bases from J, the gap between germline ends came to 4 bases. The germline V gene encodes CDR1 SGHTA and CDR2 FQGNSA. The CDR3 loop is CASSFLNTGELFF. CDR3 DNA sequence: TGTGCCAGCAGCTTTCTAAACACCGGGGAGCTGTTTTTT.

The CDR3 DNA reads TGTGCCAGCAGCTTGGGAGACAGGAGATTCTACGAGCAGTACTTC. This encodes CASSLGDRRFYEQYF. The J gene is TRBJ2-7, the V gene TRBV5-6, with D tentatively TRBD1 (6 bases). CDR1 SGHDT and CDR2 YYEEEE come from the germline V gene. The V end was cut by 0 bases, the J end by 3 bases, with 13 bases between. This CDR3 spans 15 amino acids. Variable domain in full (rest from reference TRBV5-6 and TRBJ2-7): DAGVTQSPTHLIKTRGQQVTLRCSPKSGHDTVSWYQQALGQGPQFIFQYYEEEERQRGNFPDRFSGHQFPNYSSELNVNALLLGDSALYLCASSLGDRRFYEQYFGPGTRLTVT.

The chain has TRBV27 and TRBJ2-7, with D unresolved. The CDR3 covers 12 residues. V was pared by 5 bases and J by 4 bases, with 9 bases between. Germline V gene lookup returns CDR1 MNHEY and CDR2 SMNVEV (reference sequence). Here the CDR3 reads CASSPDGYEQYF. The CDR3 DNA sequence: TGTGCCAGCAGTCCCGACGGGTACGAGCAGTACTTC.

J is TRBJ2-1 and V is TRBV7-2, with 8 bases identical to TRBD2. V lost 1 base, J lost 0 bases, and 8 bases stayed unmatched. The CDR3 runs 18 residues. Per germline, CDR1 SGHTA and CDR2 FQGNSA. CDR3 residues: CASSLVRTSSTSYNEQFF. As DNA, the CDR3 is TGTGCCAGCAGCTTAGTTAGGACTAGCTCTACCTCCTACAATGAGCAGTTCTTC.

This chain uses TRBV5-4 with TRBJ1-4; the match to TRBD1 covers 8 bases. J was trimmed by 8 bases and V by 4 bases; bases with no gene match: 7. CDR1 and CDR2 from the germline V gene are SGHNT and YYREEE (reference sequence). CDR3 length: 14 residues. The CDR3 nucleotides read TGTGCCAGCAGCGAGGACAGGGCTGGGGAAAAACTGTTTTTT. Translated, it gives CASSEDRAGEKLFF.

The chain combines TRBV3-1 (or the pseudogene TRBV3-2) with TRBJ2-7, with 10 bases identical to TRBD1. Per the germline V gene, CDR1 is LGHDT and CDR2 is YNNKEL (reference sequence). The trim removed 5 bases at V and 1 base at J, leaving 5 bases unmatched. This CDR3 region has 15 residues. CDR3 residues: CASSEGDRGSYEQYF. The CDR3 DNA reads as TGTGCCAGCAGCGAAGGGGACAGGGGATCCTACGAGCAGTACTTC.

The V and J genes are TRBV19 and TRBJ2-1; 8 bases match TRBD1. The CDR3 contains 14 residues. CDR1 LNHDA and CDR2 SQIVND come from the germline V gene (reference sequence). V lost 6 bases to trimming and J lost 7 bases; unmatched junction nucleotides: 8. The CDR3: CASRQGASRNEQFF. The CDR3 DNA follows: TGTGCCAGTAGGCAGGGGGCGAGTCGTAATGAGCAGTTCTTC.

The sample holds a few counts of this clone. The rearrangement uses TRBV28 and TRBJ2-6; TRBD1 might be the D (6 bases). Deletions cut 2 bases from V and 0 bases from J, with 11 bases between. Germline lookup yields CDR1 MDHEN and CDR2 SYDVKM. The CDR3 consists of 17 residues. The CDR3, as DNA: TGTGCCAGCAGTTTAACGACAGGATTCTCTGGGGCCAACGTCCTGACTTTC. This encodes CASSLTTGFSGANVLTF.

The gene calls are TRBV27 and TRBJ1-1, with D possibly being TRBD1 (5 bases). Germline V gene sequence: CDR1 MNHEY, CDR2 SMNVEV (reference sequence). CDR3 length: 14 residues. V lost 2 bases to trimming and J lost 0 bases, with 7 bases between them. The CDR3 DNA reads TGTGCCAGCAGTTTAAGGGGATTGAACACTGAAGCTTTCTTT. Protein sequence: CASSLRGLNTEAFF.

The chain uses TRBV4-3 and TRBJ1-1, with D maybe TRBD1 (5 bases). The V gene lost 1 base and the J gene lost 4 bases, with 10 bases spanning the gap. The CDR3 length is 14 residues. Germline V gene sequence: CDR1 LGHNA, CDR2 YSLEER. The CDR3 sequence is CASSQGEGLTEAFF. DNA of the CDR3: TGCGCCAGCAGCCAAGGGGAGGGGCTCACTGAAGCTTTCTTT.